The 5 T cell receptor beta chains below were found in one sample sequenced in a study of blood T cell repertoires in COVID-19. The repertoire was sequenced with immunoSEQ multiplex PCR; TCRdb's copy has only in-frame clones and lacks some. Found here are about 300,000 clones, nearly 90% of them singletons; the top ten hold 1.5% to 2%. Sequenced input: peripheral blood. These receptors were obtained from a woman in her 30s with COVID-19, enrolled during active disease.

The chain uses TRBV5-1 and TRBJ1-4, with TRBD1 matching 8 bases. V lost 5 bases, J lost 0 bases, and 6 bases stayed unmatched. CDR1 is SGHRS, CDR2 YFSETQ, per germline. The CDR3 is 16 residues long. DNA for the CDR3: TGCGCCAGCAGTAAAGGACAGGGTCCAACTAATGAAAAACTGTTTTTT. Its translation is CASSKGQGPTNEKLFF.

The chain joins TRBV5-1 to TRBJ2-3; TRBD1 agrees at 8 bases. This CDR3 has 15 amino acids. The V gene's germline CDR1 is SGHRS and CDR2 YFSETQ. Trimming cost V 4 bases and J 3 bases; bases outside gene matches: 7. The CDR3, as DNA: TGCGCCAGCAGCCAAGGACAGGGTCGGACAGATACGCAGTATTTT. Encoded protein: CASSQGQGRTDTQYF.

The chain links TRBV3-1 (or the pseudogene TRBV3-2) to TRBJ1-1, with 7 nucleotides matching TRBD1. This CDR3 region has 14 residues. Germline trimming cut 7 bases from V and 0 bases from J; bases unmatched to any gene: 5. Looked up from germline, CDR1 is LGHDT and CDR2 is YNNKEL (reference sequence). DNA for the CDR3: TGTGCCAGCAAGGCCGGGACAGTGAACACTGAAGCTTTCTTT. This codes for CASKAGTVNTEAFF.

The chain has TRBV19 and TRBJ2-2; 10 bases are shared with TRBD1. Germline V lookup: CDR1 LNHDA, CDR2 SQIVND (reference sequence). Trimming cost V 4 bases and J 5 bases; bases outside gene matches: 13. This CDR3 region has 18 residues. In DNA, the CDR3 is TGTGCCAGTAGTACGTCCCGGGACAGGGGCATACGTACCGGGGAGCTGTTTTTT. It translates to CASSTSRDRGIRTGELFF. Combining the CDR3 with reference TRBV19 and TRBJ2-2 gives the whole variable domain DGGITQSPKYLFRKEGQNVTLSCEQNLNHDAMYWYRQDPGQGLRLIYYSQIVNDFQKGDIAEGYSVSREKKESFPLTVTSAQKNPTAFYLCASSTSRDRGIRTGELFFGEGSRLTVL.

The CDR3 here is CASSYGLVPQHF. The CDR3 DNA reads TGTGCCAGCAGTTATGGGCTGGTGCCCCAGCATTTT. This chain connects TRBV6-2 or TRBV6-3 to TRBJ1-5; D unclear. The CDR3 length is 12 residues. CDR1 MNHEY and CDR2 SVGEGT come from the germline V gene. With 3 bases removed from V and 9 bases from J, the gap between germline ends came to 9 bases.